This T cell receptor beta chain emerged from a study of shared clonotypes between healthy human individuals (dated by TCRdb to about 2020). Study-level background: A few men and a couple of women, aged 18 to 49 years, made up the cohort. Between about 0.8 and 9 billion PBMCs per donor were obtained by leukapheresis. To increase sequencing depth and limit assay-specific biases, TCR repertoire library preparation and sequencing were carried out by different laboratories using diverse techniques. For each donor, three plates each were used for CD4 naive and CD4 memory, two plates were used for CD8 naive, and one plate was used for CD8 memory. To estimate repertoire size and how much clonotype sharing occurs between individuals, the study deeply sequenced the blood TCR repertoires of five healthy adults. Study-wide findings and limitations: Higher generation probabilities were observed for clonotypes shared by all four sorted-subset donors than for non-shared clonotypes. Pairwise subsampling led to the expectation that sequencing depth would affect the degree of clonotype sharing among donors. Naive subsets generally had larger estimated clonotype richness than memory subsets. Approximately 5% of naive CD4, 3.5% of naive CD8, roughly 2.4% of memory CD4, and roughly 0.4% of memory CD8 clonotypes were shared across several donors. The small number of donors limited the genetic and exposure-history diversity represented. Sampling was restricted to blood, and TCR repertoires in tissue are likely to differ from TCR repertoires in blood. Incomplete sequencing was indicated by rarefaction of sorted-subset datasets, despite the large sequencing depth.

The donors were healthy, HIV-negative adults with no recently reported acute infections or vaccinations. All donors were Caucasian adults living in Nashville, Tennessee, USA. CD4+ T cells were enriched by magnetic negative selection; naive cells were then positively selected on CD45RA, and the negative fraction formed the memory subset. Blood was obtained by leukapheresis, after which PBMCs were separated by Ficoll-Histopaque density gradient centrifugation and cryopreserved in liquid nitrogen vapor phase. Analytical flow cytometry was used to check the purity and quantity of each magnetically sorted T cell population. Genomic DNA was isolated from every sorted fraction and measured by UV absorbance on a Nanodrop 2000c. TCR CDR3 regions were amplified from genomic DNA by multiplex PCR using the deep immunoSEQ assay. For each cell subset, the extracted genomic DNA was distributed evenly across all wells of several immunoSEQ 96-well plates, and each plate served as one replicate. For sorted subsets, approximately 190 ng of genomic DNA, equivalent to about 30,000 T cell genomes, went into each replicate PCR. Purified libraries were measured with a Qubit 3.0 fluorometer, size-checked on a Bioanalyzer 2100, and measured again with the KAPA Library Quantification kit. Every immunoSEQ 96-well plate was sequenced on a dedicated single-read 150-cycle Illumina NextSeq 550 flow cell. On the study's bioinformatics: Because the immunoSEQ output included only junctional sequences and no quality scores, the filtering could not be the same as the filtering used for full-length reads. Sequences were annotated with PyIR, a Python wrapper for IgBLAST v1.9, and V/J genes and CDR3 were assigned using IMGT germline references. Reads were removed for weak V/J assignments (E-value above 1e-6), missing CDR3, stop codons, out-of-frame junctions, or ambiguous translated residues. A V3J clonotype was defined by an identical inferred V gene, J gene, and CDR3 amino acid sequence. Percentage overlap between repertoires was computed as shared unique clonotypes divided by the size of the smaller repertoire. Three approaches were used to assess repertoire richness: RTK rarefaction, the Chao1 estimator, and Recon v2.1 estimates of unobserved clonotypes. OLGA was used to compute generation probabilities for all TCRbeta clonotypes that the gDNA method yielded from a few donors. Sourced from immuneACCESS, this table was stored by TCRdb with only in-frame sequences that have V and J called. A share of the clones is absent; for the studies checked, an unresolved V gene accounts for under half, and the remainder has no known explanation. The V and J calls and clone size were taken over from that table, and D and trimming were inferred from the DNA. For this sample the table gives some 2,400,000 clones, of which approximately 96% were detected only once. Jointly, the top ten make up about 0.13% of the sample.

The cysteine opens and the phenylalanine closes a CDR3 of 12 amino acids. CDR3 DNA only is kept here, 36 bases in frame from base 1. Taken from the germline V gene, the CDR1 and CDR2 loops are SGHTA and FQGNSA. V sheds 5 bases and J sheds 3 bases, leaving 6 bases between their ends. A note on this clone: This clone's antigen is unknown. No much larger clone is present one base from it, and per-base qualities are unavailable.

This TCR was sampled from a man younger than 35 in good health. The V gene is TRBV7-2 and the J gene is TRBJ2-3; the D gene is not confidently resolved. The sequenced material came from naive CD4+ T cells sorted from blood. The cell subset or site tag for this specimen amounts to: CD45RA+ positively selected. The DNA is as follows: TGTGCCAGCAGCACCCTTACAGATACGCAGTATTTT. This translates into CASSTLTDTQYF.